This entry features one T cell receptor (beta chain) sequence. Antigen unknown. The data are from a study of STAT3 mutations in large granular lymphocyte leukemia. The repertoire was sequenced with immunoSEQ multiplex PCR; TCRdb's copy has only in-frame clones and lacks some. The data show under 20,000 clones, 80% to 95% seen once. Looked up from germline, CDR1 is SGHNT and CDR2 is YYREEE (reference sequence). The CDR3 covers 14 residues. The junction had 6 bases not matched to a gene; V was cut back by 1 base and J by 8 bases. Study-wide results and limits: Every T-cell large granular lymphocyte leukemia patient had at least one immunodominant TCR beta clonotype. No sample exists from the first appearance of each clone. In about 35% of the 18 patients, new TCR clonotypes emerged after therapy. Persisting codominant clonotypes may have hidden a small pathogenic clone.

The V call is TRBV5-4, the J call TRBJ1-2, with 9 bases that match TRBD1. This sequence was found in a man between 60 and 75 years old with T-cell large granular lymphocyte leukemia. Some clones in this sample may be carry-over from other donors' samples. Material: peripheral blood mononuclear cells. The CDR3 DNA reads TGTGCCAGCAGCTTGTCCGGACAGGGGAACGGCTACACCTTC. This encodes CASSLSGQGNGYTF.